This section outlines one T cell receptor beta chain sequence together with its context. Its antigen is not identified. TCRdb recomputed calls from the 5' RACE reads with MiXCR, one row per CDR3 protein. The sample shows 270,000 or so distinct CDR3 sequences, about 8.3% of them seen only once. This sample was taken from a study of identical twins. General study findings and limits: Twin-shared out-of-frame alpha sequences were enriched for low generation probability. Fewer insertions characterized abundant cord blood beta clonotypes, whereas memory repertoires showed none.

Only healthy Caucasians were included as donors. This same sample was also taken into another study, of yellow fever vaccine responses in identical twins. That publication notes: As reported, the vaccine T cell response of twins seemed partly convergent and partly personalized.

Sequences were obtained from CD8+ T cells sorted from blood. The receptor was isolated from a woman aged 18-29 years in good health.

This CDR3 is CASSQDMGPYQPQHF. For the CDR3, the DNA is TGCGCCAGCAGCCAAGATATGGGGCCTTATCAGCCCCAGCATTTT. The V call is TRBV4-3, the J call TRBJ1-5; TRBD1 might be the D (5 bases). The CDR3 is 15 amino acids. V lost 0 bases, J lost 5 bases, and 11 bases lay in between. Germline V CDR1 and CDR2: LGHNA, YSLEER.